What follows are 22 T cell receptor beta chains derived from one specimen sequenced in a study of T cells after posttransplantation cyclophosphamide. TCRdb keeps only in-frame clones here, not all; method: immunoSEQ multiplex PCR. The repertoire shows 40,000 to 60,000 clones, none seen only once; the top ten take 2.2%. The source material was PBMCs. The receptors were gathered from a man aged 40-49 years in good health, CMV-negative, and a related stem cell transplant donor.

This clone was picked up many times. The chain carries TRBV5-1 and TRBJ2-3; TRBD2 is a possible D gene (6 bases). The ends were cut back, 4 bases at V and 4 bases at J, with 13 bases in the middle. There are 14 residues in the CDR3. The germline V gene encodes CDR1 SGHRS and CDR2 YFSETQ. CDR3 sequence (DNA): TGCGCCAGCAGCAGAGGTGCGGGACCAGATACGCAGTATTTT. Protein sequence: CASSRGAGPDTQYF.

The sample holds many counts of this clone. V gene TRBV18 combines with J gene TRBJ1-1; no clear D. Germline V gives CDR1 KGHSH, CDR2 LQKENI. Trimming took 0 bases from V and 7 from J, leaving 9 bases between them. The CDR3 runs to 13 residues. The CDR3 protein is CASSPPAGIEAFF. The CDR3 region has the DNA TGTGCCAGCTCACCACCGGCGGGTATTGAAGCTTTCTTT.

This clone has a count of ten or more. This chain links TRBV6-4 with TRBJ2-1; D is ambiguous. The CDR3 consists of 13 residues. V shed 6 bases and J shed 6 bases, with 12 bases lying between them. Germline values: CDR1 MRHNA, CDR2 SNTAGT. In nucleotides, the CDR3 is TGTGCCAGCAGCCGAGATTGGTTCAATGAGCAGTTCTTC. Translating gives CASSRDWFNEQFF.

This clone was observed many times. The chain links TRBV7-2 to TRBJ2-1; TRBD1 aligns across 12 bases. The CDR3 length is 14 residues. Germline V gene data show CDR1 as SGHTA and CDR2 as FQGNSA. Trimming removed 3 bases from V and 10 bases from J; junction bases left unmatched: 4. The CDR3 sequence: CASSFGTGGGEQFF. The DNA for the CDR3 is TGTGCCAGCAGCTTTGGGACAGGGGGCGGGGAGCAGTTCTTC.

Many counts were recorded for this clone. CDR3 in DNA: TGTGCCAGCAGTTTAGGAGCTGAAGCTTTCTTT. The encoded protein is CASSLGAEAFF. The chain is built from TRBV27 and TRBJ1-1; D is ambiguous. Trimming cost V 2 bases and J 6 bases, with 4 bases left between them. CDR1 MNHEY and CDR2 SMNVEV come from the germline V gene (reference sequence). There are 11 residues in the CDR3.

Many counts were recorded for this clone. CDR3 in amino acids: CASSALAGGAGDEQFF. Written as DNA, the CDR3 is TGTGCCAGCAGTGCCTTAGCGGGAGGCGCTGGCGATGAGCAGTTCTTC. V usage is TRBV25-1 and J usage is TRBJ2-1; 10 bases fit TRBD2. CDR3 length equals 16 residues. From germline, CDR1 is MGHDK and CDR2 SYGVNS. V shed 4 bases and J 8 bases; nucleotides not matched to a gene: 11.

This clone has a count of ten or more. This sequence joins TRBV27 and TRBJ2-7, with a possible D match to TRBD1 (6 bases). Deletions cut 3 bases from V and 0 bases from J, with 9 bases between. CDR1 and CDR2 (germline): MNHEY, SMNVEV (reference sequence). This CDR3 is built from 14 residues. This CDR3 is CASSFQGPSYEQYF. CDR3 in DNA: TGTGCCAGCAGTTTCCAGGGGCCCTCCTACGAGCAGTACTTC.

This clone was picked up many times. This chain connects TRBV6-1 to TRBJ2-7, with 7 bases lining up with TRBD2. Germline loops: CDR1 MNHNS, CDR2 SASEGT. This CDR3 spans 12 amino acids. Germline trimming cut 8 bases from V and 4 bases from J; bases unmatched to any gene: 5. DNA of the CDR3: TGTGCCAGCCGGAGCGGGACGTACGAGCAGTACTTC. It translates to CASRSGTYEQYF.

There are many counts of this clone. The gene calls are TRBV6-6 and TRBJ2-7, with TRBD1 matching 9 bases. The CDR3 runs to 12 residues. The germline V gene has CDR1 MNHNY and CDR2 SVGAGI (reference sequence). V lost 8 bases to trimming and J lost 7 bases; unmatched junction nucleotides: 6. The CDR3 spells CASGTGTVEQYF. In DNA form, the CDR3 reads TGTGCCAGCGGGACAGGGACAGTAGAGCAGTACTTC.

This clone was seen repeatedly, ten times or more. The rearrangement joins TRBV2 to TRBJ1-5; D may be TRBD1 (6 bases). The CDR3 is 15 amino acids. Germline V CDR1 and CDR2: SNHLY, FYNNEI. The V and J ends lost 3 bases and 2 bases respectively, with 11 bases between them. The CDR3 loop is CASSETGYGNQPQHF. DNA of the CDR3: TGTGCCAGCAGTGAGACAGGTTATGGCAATCAGCCCCAGCATTTT.

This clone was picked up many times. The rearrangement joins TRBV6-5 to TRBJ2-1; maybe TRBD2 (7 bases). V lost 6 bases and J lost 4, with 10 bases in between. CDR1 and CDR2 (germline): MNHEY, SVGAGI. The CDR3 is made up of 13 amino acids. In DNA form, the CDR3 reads TGTGCCAGCAGGGAGGGGGGGTACAATGAGCAGTTCTTC. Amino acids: CASREGGYNEQFF.

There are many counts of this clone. The CDR3 nucleotides are TGTGCCAGCAGTTTCTCCCCGGGACAGGGGGCCGGCGACTATGGCTACACCTTC. Translated: CASSFSPGQGAGDYGYTF. The chain has TRBV27 and TRBJ1-2; TRBD1 agrees at 12 bases. This CDR3 has 18 amino acids. V gave up 3 bases and J gave up 3 bases; unmatched junction bases: 11. Germline CDR1 is MNHEY and CDR2 is SMNVEV (reference sequence).

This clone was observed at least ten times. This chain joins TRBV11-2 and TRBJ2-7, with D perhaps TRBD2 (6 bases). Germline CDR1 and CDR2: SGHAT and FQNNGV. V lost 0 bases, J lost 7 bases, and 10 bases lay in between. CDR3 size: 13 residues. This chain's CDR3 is CASSLEWAGEQYF. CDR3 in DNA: TGTGCCAGCAGCTTAGAATGGGCGGGGGAGCAGTACTTC.

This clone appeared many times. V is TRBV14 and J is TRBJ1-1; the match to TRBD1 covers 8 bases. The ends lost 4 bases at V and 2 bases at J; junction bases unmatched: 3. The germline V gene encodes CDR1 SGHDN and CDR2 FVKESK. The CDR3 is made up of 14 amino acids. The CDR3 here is CASSRDRGNTEAFF. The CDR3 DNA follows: TGTGCCAGCAGCCGTGACAGGGGAAACACTGAAGCTTTCTTT.

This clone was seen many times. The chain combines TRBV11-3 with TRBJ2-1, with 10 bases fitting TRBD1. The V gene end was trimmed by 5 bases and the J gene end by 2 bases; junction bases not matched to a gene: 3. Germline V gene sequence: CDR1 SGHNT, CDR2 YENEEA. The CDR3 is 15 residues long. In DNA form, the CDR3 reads TGTGCCAGCAGCATCGGACAGGGGGCCTACAATGAGCAGTTCTTC. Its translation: CASSIGQGAYNEQFF.

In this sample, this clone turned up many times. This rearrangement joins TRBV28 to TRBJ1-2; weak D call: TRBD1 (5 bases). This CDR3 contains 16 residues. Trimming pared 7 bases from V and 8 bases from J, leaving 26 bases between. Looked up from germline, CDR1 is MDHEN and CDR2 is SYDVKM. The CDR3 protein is CASTQQDYRGLRGYTF. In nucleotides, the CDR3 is TGTGCCAGCACCCAGCAAGATTATAGGGGATTACGAGGCTACACCTTC.

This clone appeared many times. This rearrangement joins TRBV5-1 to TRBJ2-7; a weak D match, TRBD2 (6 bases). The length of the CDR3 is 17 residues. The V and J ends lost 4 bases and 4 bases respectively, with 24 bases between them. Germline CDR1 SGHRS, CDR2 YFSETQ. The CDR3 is CASSLRSGLKAGYEQYF. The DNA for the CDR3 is TGCGCCAGCAGCCTCCGGTCAGGTCTAAAAGCGGGTTACGAGCAGTACTTC. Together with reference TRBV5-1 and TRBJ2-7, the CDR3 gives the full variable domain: KAGVTQTPRYLIKTRGQQVTLSCSPISGHRSVSWYQQTPGQGLQFLFEYFSETQRNKGNFPGRFSGRQFSNSRSEMNVSTLELGDSALYLCASSLRSGLKAGYEQYFGPGTRLTVT.

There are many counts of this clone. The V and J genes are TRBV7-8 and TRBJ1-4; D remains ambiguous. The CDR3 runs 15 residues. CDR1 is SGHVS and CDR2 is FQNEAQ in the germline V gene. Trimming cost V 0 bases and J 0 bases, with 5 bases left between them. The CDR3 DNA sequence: TGTGCCAGCAGCTTAGCACGGGCAACTAATGAAAAACTGTTTTTT. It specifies CASSLARATNEKLFF. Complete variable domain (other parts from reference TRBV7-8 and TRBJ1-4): GAGVSQSPRYKVAKRGQDVALRCDPISGHVSLFWYQQALGQGPEFLTYFQNEAQLDKSGLPSDRFFAERPEGSVSTLKIQRTQQEDSAVYLCASSLARATNEKLFFGSGTQLSVL.

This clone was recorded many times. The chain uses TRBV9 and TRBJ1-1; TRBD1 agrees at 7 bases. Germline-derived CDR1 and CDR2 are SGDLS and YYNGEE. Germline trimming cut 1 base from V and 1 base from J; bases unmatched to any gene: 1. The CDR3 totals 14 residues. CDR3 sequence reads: CASSVTGANTEAFF. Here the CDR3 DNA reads TGTGCCAGCAGCGTAACAGGGGCGAACACTGAAGCTTTCTTT.

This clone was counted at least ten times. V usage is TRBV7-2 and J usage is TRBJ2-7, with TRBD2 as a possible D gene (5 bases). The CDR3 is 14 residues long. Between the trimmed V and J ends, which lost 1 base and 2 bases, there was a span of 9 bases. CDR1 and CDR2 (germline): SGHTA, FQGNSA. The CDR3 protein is CASSLVGAAYEQYF. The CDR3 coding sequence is TGTGCCAGCAGCTTAGTGGGAGCCGCCTACGAGCAGTACTTC.

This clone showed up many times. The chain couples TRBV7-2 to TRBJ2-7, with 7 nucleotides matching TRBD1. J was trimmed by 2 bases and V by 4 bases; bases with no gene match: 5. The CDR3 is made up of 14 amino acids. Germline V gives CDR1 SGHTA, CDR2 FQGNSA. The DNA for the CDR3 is TGTGCCAGCAGCTGGGACAGAACAGCCTACGAGCAGTACTTC. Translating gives CASSWDRTAYEQYF.

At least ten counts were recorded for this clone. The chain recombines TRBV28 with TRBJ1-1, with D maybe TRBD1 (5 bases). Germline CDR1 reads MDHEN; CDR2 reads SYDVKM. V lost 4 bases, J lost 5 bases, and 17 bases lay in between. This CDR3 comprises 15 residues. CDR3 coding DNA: TGTGCCAGCAGTTCGCCGTTCGGGGGACGTACTGAAGCTTTCTTT. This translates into CASSSPFGGRTEAFF. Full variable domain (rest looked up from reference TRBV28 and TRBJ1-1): DVKVTQSSRYLVKRTGEKVFLECVQDMDHENMFWYRQDPGLGLRLIYFSYDVKMKEKGDIPEGYSVSREKKERFSLILESASTNQTSMYLCASSSPFGGRTEAFFGQGTRLTVV.